This T cell receptor (beta chain) was identified during a study of T cell repertoires in cytomegalovirus infection (dated by TCRdb to about 2019). Describing the broader study: Peptide stimulations targeted recently identified HLA-C-restricted CMV epitopes, whose presentation resists viral immunomodulation, together with well-studied HLA-B-restricted epitopes. Because public TCR beta signatures pointed to carriage of CMV infection together with the matching HLA type, the HLA type of each donor mattered for the analysis. The study at large found these results: The ex vivo response was dominated by HLA-C-restricted CMV-specific TCR beta clonotypes, which also provided the single most frequent clonotype in two of eight donors. Carriers of CMV infection plus the relevant HLA type were discriminated by the cumulative frequency of public TCR beta family members in the study cohort and in an independent 352-donor cohort.

TCRdb names Illumina HiSeq 1500 as the instrument used. The public reads were reanalyzed by TCRdb: fastp trimming at Q25, MiXCR alignment, in-frame beta chains only. Rows are combined by CDR3 protein, so each entry shows the most common genes and DNA. In this sample the table shows fewer than 1,000,000 distinct CDR3 sequences, roughly 30% of which occur a single time. Of the sample, under 15% falls within the top ten clones. The treatment or condition label for this specimen denotes: in vitro stimulation with specific CMV peptide epitopes to enrich CMV-specific T cells. This clonotype was recorded a few times. Its antigen is still unknown. Base qualities are not at hand, and no much larger clone is one base apart. For this chain, trimming is 3 bases at the V end and 6 bases at the J end, and the number of junction bases without a gene match is 9. The CDR3 numbers 15 residues from cysteine through phenylalanine. The sequence is cut down to CDR3 DNA, 45 bases in frame from base 1. CDR1 and CDR2 were assigned from the germline V gene (reference sequence) as SEHNR and FQNEAQ.

The receptor chain draws on TRBV7-9 and TRBJ1-1, with 8 central nucleotides matching TRBD1. The sequencing here drew on cultured CD8+ T cells from PBMCs, taken from culture after CMV antigen stimulation. This clonotype originated in a human donor in good health (CMV status not recorded). Some clones in this sample may be carry-over from other donors' samples. The sequenced DNA is TGTGCCAGCAGCTTCACCGACAGGGGAGGTCCTGAAGCTTTCTTT. This codes for CASSFTDRGGPEAFF.